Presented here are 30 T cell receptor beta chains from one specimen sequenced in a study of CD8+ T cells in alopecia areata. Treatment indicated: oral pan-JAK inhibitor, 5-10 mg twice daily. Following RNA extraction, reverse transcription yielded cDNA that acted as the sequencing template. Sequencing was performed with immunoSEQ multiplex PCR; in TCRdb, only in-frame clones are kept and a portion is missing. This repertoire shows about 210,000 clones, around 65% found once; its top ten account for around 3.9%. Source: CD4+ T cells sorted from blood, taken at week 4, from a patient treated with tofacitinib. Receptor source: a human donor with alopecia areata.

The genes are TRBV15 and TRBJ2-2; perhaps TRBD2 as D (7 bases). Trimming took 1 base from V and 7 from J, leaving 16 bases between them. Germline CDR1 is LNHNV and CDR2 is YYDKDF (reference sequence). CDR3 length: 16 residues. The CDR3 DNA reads TGTGCCACCAGCAGAGCGCGGCAGGGAGGGGGCGGGGAGCTGTTTTTT. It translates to CATSRARQGGGGELFF.

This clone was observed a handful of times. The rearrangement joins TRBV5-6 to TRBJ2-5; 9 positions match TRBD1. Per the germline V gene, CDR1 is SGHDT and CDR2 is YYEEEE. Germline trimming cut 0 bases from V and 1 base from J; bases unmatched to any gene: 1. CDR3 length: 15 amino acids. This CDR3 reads CASSLAGQGQETQYF. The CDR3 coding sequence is TGTGCCAGCAGCTTGGCGGGACAGGGCCAAGAGACCCAGTACTTC.

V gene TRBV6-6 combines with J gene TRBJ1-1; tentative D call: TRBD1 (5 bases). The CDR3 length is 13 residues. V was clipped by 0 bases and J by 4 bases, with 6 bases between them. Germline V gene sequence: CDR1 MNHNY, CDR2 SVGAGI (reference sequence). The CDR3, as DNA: TGTGCCAGCAGTTACTCGGGGGGCACTGAAGCTTTCTTT. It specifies CASSYSGGTEAFF.

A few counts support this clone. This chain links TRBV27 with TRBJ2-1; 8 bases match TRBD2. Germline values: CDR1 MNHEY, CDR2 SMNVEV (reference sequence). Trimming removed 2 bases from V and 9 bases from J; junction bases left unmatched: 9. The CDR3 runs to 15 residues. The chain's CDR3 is CASSLAGGRSTEQFF. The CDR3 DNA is TGTGCCAGCAGTTTAGCGGGGGGTCGATCCACTGAGCAGTTCTTC.

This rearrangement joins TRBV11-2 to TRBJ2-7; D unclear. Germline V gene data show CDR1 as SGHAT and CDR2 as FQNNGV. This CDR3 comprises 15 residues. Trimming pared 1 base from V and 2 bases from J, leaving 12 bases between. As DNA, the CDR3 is TGTGCCAGCAGCTTAGTGGGCGCCTGGACCTACGAGCAGTACTTC. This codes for CASSLVGAWTYEQYF.

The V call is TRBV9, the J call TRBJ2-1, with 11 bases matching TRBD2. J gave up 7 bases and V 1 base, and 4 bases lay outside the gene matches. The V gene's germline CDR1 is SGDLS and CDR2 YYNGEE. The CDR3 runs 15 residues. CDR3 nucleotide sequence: TGTGCCAGCAGCGTAACTAGCGGGGGTGGAAATGAGCAGTTCTTC. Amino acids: CASSVTSGGGNEQFF.

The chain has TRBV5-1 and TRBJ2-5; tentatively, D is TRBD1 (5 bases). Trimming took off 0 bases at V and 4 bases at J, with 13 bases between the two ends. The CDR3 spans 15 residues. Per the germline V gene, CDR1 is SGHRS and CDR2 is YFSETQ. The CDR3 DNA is TGCGCCAGCAGCTTGGTGGCAGGGCGAGGAGAGACCCAGTACTTC. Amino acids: CASSLVAGRGETQYF.

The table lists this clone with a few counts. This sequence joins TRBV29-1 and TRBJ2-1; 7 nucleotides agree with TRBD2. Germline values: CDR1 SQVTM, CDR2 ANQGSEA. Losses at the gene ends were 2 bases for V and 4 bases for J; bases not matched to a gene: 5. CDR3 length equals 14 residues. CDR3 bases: TGCAGCGTTGAACGGGGGGATAGGTACAATGAGCAGTTCTTC. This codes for CSVERGDRYNEQFF.

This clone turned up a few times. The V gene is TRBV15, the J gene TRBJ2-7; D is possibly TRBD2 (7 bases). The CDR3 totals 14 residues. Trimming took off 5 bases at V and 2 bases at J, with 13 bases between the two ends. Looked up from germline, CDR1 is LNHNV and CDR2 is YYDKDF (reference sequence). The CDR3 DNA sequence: TGTGCCACCAGCGAGGGGGGGGCTACCTACGAGCAGTACTTC. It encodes CATSEGGATYEQYF.

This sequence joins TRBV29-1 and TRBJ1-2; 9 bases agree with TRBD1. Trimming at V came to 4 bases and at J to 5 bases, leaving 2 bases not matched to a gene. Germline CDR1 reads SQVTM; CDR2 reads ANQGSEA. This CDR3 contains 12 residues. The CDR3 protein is CSVVGQGYGYTF. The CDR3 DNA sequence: TGCAGCGTTGTCGGACAGGGGTATGGCTACACCTTC.

The CDR3: CSVVPGGETQYF. The CDR3 DNA reads TGCAGCGTTGTCCCGGGGGGGGAGACCCAGTACTTC. This chain links TRBV29-1 with TRBJ2-5; 8 bases line up with TRBD2. The V gene's germline CDR1 is SQVTM and CDR2 ANQGSEA. There are 12 residues in the CDR3. V was clipped by 4 bases and J by 5 bases; unmatched bases: 3.

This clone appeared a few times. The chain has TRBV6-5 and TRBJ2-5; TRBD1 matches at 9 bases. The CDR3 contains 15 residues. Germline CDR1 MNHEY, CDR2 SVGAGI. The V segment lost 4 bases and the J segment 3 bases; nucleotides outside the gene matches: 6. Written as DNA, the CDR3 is TGTGCCAGCAGTTTTCGGACAGGGGAAAAAGAGACCCAGTACTTC. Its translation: CASSFRTGEKETQYF.

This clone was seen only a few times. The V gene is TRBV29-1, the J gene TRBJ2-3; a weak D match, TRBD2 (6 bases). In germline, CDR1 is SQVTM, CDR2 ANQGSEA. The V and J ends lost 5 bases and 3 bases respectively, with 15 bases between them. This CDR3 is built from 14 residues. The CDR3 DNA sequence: TGCAGCGTTTCCTTCGGGGGTACTACAGATACGCAGTATTTT. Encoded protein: CSVSFGGTTDTQYF.

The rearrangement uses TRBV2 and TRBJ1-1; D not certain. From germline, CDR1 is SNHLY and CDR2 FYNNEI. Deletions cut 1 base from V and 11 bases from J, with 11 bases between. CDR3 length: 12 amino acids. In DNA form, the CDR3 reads TGTGCCAGCAGTGAAGGTCGGCCCCGGGCTTTCTTT. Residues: CASSEGRPRAFF.

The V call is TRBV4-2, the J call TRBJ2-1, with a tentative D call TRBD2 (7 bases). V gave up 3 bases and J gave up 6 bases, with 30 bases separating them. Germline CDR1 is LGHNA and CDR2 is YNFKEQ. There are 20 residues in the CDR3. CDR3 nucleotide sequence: TGTGCCAGCAGCCACCGACCCGGCGGGTTTACGGGGGGCCCCCCCAATGAGCAGTTCTTC. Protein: CASSHRPGGFTGGPPNEQFF.

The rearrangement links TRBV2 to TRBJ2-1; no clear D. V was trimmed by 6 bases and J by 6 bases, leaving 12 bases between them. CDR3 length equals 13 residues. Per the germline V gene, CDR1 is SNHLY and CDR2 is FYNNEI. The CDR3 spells CASRAGKGNEQFF. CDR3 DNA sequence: TGTGCCAGCAGGGCAGGAAAGGGCAATGAGCAGTTCTTC.

CDR3 DNA: TGTGCCACCAGCAGAGATAGCGCAAGAACTATTAATTCACCCCTCCACTTT. The encoded protein is CATSRDSARTINSPLHF. The chain carries TRBV15 and TRBJ1-6; D gene uncertain. Germline lookup yields CDR1 LNHNV and CDR2 YYDKDF (reference sequence). The V gene lost 0 bases and the J gene lost 6 bases, with 15 bases spanning the gap. CDR3 length equals 17 residues.

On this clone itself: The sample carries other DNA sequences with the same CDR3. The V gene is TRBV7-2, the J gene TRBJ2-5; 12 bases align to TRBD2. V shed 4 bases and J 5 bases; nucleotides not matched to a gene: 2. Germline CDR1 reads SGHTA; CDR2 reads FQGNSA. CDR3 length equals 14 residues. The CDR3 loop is CASSSGLAGETQYF. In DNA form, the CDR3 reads TGTGCCAGCAGCTCCGGACTAGCGGGGGAGACCCAGTACTTC.

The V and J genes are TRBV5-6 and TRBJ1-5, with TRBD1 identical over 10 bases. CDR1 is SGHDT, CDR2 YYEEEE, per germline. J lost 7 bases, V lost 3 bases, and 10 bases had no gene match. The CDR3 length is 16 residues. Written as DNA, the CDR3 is TGTGCCAGCAGCTCGGGACACCGGGACAGGGGACAGCCCCAGCATTTT. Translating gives CASSSGHRDRGQPQHF.

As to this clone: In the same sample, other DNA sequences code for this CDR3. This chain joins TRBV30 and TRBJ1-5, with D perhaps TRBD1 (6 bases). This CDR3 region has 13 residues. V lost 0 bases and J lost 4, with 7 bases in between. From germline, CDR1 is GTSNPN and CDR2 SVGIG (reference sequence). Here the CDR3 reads CAWSVTGNQPQHF. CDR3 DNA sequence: TGTGCCTGGAGTGTTACAGGGAATCAGCCCCAGCATTTT.

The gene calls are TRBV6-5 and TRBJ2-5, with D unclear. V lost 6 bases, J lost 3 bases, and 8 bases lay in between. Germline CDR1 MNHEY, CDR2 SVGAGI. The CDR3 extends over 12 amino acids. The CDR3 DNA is TGTGCCAGCAGCCAGGCCGAAGAGACCCAGTACTTC. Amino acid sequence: CASSQAEETQYF.

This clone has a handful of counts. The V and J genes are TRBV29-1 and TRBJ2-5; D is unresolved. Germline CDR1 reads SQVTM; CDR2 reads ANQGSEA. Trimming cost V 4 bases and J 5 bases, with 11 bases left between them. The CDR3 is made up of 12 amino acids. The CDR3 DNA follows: TGCAGCGTTGGACATGGGTATGAGACCCAGTACTTC. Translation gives CSVGHGYETQYF.

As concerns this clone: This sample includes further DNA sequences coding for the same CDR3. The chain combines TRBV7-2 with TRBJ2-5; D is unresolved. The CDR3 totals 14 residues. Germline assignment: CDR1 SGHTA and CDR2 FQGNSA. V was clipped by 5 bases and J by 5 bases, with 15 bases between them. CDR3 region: CASSLSGSRETQYF. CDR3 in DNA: TGTGCCAGCAGCCTCAGTGGCAGCCGGGAGACCCAGTACTTC.

The CDR3 loop reads CASRPGQNGYTF. As DNA, the CDR3 is TGCGCCAGCAGGCCGGGACAGAATGGCTACACCTTC. This chain links TRBV5-1 with TRBJ1-2; 7 bases map to TRBD1. The CDR3 loop spans 12 amino acids. With V trimmed by 5 bases and J by 6 bases, 4 bases remained unmatched. In germline, CDR1 is SGHRS, CDR2 YFSETQ. Supplemented by reference TRBV5-1 and TRBJ1-2, the full variable domain reads KAGVTQTPRYLIKTRGQQVTLSCSPISGHRSVSWYQQTPGQGLQFLFEYFSETQRNKGNFPGRFSGRQFSNSRSEMNVSTLELGDSALYLCASRPGQNGYTFGSGTRLTVV.

CDR3 sequence (DNA): TGTGCCAGCAGTTACGGCCTAGCGGGGCTATCCTACGAGCAGTACTTC. This codes for CASSYGLAGLSYEQYF. This chain connects TRBV6-6 to TRBJ2-7, with 9 bases aligning to TRBD2. V lost 2 bases and J lost 1; bases outside the gene matches: 6. The CDR3 sequence is 16 residues long. Looked up from germline, CDR1 is MNHNY and CDR2 is SVGAGI (reference sequence).

The CDR3 loop reads CASSPGPGTGELFF. In DNA, the CDR3 is TGTGCCAGCAGCCCCGGCCCGGGGACCGGGGAGCTGTTTTTT. This rearrangement joins TRBV5-4 to TRBJ2-2, with D tentatively TRBD2 (5 bases). Per germline, CDR1 SGHNT and CDR2 YYREEE (reference sequence). V was trimmed by 4 bases and J by 5 bases, leaving 12 bases between them. CDR3 length: 14 residues.

The CDR3 DNA follows: TGTGCCAGCAGCTCCGGAGGGTGGAGGAGGGATGAAAAACTGTTTTTT. Its translation: CASSSGGWRRDEKLFF. This sequence joins TRBV5-6 and TRBJ1-4, with D unresolved. The germline gives CDR1 SGHDT, CDR2 YYEEEE. V lost 3 bases to trimming and J lost 6 bases, with 18 bases between them. This CDR3 comprises 16 residues. Supplemented by reference TRBV5-6 and TRBJ1-4, the full variable domain reads DAGVTQSPTHLIKTRGQQVTLRCSPKSGHDTVSWYQQALGQGPQFIFQYYEEEERQRGNFPDRFSGHQFPNYSSELNVNALLLGDSALYLCASSSGGWRRDEKLFFGSGTQLSVL.

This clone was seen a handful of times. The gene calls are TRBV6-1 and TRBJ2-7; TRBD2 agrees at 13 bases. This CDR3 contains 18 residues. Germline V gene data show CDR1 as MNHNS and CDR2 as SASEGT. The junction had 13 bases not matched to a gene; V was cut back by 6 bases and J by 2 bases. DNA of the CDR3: TGTGCCAGCAGCGAACGACTAGCGGGGGGTCGAAGGGCCTACGAGCAGTACTTC. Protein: CASSERLAGGRRAYEQYF.

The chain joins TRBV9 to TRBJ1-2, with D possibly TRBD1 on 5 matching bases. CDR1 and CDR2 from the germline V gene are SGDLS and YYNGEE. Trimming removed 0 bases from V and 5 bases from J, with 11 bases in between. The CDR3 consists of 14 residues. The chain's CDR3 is CASSVDEGLYGYTF. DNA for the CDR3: TGTGCCAGCAGCGTAGACGAGGGGTTATATGGCTACACCTTC.

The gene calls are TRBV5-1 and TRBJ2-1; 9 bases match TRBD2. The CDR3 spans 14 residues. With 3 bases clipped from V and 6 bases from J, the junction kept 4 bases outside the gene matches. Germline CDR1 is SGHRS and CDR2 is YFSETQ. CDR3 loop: CASSSGTSSNEQFF. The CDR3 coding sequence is TGCGCCAGCAGCTCCGGGACTAGCTCCAATGAGCAGTTCTTC.